The following is a T cell receptor (beta chain) sequence with its context. Its antigen remains unknown. These data are taken from a study of T cell repertoires in cytomegalovirus infection. Study-level information: Matching HLA type, along with CMV infection, was indicated by public TCR beta signatures.

TCRdb used MiXCR to reprocess the reads, holding one entry per CDR3 protein. The profile shows some 800,000 distinct CDR3 sequences, almost 30% of them singletons. With 2 bases removed from V and 3 bases from J, the gap between germline ends came to 21 bases. CDR3 size: 18 residues. The chain uses TRBV12-3 or TRBV12-4 and TRBJ2-3; TRBD1 or TRBD2 may be the D gene (5 bases each). This receptor was obtained from a human donor in good health (CMV status not recorded). Some clones in this sample may be carry-over from other donors' samples. This material consisted of cultured CD8+ T cells from PBMCs, taken from culture after CMV antigen stimulation. CDR3 in DNA: TGTGCCAGCAGTTTAAACGGCAACGAGGGGTACGGGACAGATACGCAGTATTTT. Its protein is CASSLNGNEGYGTDTQYF.